This T cell receptor beta chain is from a study of blood T cell repertoires in COVID-19. Turning to the study itself: T cells, B-cell-depleted T cells, or PBMCs provided the cDNA or gDNA that served as material.

The CDR3 loop spans 15 amino acids. The ends lost 3 bases at V and 7 bases at J; junction bases unmatched: 8. Germline CDR1 is KGHSH and CDR2 is LQKENI. Clones were read by immunoSEQ multiplex PCR, and TCRdb kept only the in-frame ones, dropping some. The profile covers under 200,000 clones, with 85% appearing a single time and 4.9% taken by the ten largest. The sample comprised peripheral blood. This receptor was identified in a woman aged 80 or over with acute or convalescent COVID-19. The rearrangement joins TRBV18 to TRBJ2-2, with 7 bases that match TRBD1. The CDR3: CASSPYSTGLGELFF. CDR3 DNA: TGTGCCAGCTCACCCTACTCGACAGGGCTCGGGGAGCTGTTTTTT.